This paragraph covers one T cell receptor (beta chain) sequence. The record originates from a study of cytomegalovirus exposure and HLA in healthy donors. Trimming left V 6 bases short and J 1 base short, with 16 bases between. The CDR3 covers 15 residues. CDR1 MDHEN and CDR2 SYDVKM come from the germline V gene. This table comes from immunoSEQ multiplex PCR, and its TCRdb copy is limited to in-frame clones, with some not included. The table shows 90,000 to 130,000 clones, with about 85% occurring only once. This clonotype was sampled from a woman in her late teens or twenties in good health and CMV-seronegative. The material sequenced was PBMCs. V and J are TRBV28 and TRBJ2-7; weak D call: TRBD1 (6 bases). The CDR3 region is CASRYRDTLSYEQYF. Written as DNA, the CDR3 is TGTGCCAGCAGATACAGGGACACCCTATCCTACGAGCAGTACTTC.